The sample holds a few counts of the clone carrying this T cell receptor beta chain. The antigen is undetermined. The data stem from a study of cytomegalovirus exposure and HLA in healthy donors. Overall study: The 130 or so validation repertoires, a later analysis reported, used the same platform as the approximately 700 first-cohort repertoires.

Sequencing was performed with immunoSEQ multiplex PCR; in TCRdb, only in-frame clones are kept and a portion is missing. The top ten clones hold 1.4% to 1.5% of a sample with approximately 140,000 clones, 84% of them seen once. Study-wide results and caveats: Specific recognition of CMV antigens was confirmed in vitro for a few chains (all CMV-associated). The classifier reportedly diagnosed cytomegalovirus status with high sensitivity and specificity. Across donors, most TCRs were seen rarely, yet some public ones were widespread.

The CDR3 runs to 15 residues. V was shortened by 3 bases and J by 7 bases, with 16 bases between the two germline ends. Germline V CDR1 and CDR2: SGHRS, YFSETQ. Material: PBMCs. This clonotype was sampled from a woman in her 30s in good health and CMV-seronegative. The gene calls are TRBV5-1 and TRBJ2-2; tentative D call: TRBD1 (6 bases). The CDR3 DNA is TGCGCCAGCAGCTCCGGGGAACAGGGAGTCGGGGAGCTGTTTTTT. This encodes CASSSGEQGVGELFF.